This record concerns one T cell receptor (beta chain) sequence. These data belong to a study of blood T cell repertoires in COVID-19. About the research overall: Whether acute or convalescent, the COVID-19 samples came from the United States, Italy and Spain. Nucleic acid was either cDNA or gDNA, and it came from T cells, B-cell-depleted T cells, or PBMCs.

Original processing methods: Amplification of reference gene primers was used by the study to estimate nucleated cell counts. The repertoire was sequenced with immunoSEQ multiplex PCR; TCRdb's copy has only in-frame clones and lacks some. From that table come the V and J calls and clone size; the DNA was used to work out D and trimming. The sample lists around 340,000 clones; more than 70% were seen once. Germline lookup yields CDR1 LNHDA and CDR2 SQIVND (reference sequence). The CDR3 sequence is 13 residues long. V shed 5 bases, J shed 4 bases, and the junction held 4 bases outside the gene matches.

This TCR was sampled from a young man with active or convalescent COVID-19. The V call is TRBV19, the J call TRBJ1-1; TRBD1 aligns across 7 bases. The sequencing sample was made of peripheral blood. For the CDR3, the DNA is TGTGCCAGTAGTCGACAGGGAGGCACTGAAGCTTTCTTT. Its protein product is CASSRQGGTEAFF.